One sample yielded the 29 T cell receptor beta chains listed below, sequenced in a study of CD8 T cells in ankylosing spondylitis. Using its own MiXCR run on the 5' RACE reads, TCRdb lists one record per CDR3 protein. The table records about 240,000 distinct CDR3 sequences, roughly 10% of them present only once. Source material: blood, either unsorted or a sorted T cell fraction (not recorded which). Receptor source: a male donor with ankylosing spondylitis or in good health (not recorded which).

Many counts were recorded for this clonotype. CDR3 amino acids: CASSPSTRAGYTF. DNA of the CDR3: TGTGCCAGCAGCCCCTCAACCCGCGCTGGCTACACCTTC. The V gene is TRBV12-3 or TRBV12-4, the J gene TRBJ1-2; D gene unclear. CDR3 length: 13 amino acids. V was trimmed by 6 bases and J by 7 bases, leaving 15 bases between them.

This clonotype was counted a few times. The chain carries TRBV7-9 and TRBJ2-3; perhaps TRBD2 as D (7 bases). V shed 1 base and J shed 2 bases, with 13 bases lying between them. Germline assignment: CDR1 SEHNR and CDR2 FQNEAQ (reference sequence). The CDR3 covers 16 residues. The CDR3 DNA reads TGTGCCAGCAGCTTAGGGGGGCTAGCGGCCACAGATACGCAGTATTTT. Translated, it gives CASSLGGLAATDTQYF. Filled out from reference TRBV7-9 and TRBJ2-3, the complete variable domain reads DTGVSQNPRHKITKRGQNVTFRCDPISEHNRLYWYRQTLGQGPEFLTYFQNEAQLEKSRLLSDRFSAERPKGSFSTLEIQRTEQGDSAMYLCASSLGGLAATDTQYFGPGTRLTVL.

Ten or more counts support this clonotype. V gene TRBV2 combines with J gene TRBJ1-5; 10 nucleotides agree with TRBD1. Unmatched junction bases numbered 5, after V lost 2 bases and J lost 7 bases. Germline V gene sequence: CDR1 SNHLY, CDR2 FYNNEI. The CDR3 is 15 amino acids. The CDR3 region is CASSERDRGTQPQHF. CDR3 sequence (DNA): TGTGCCAGCAGTGAACGGGACAGGGGAACGCAGCCCCAGCATTTT.

This clonotype has at least ten counts. The chain carries TRBV7-2 and TRBJ2-3; D uncertain. Germline-derived CDR1 and CDR2 are SGHTA and FQGNSA. V dropped 2 bases and J dropped 0 bases, with 12 bases sitting between them. This CDR3 has 16 residues. The CDR3 DNA reads TGTGCCAGCAGCTTACCTCCCCGGGTCAGCACAGATACGCAGTATTTT. The encoded protein is CASSLPPRVSTDTQYF.

This clonotype was detected many times. This chain links TRBV6-5 with TRBJ2-2; 12 bases map to TRBD2. This CDR3 region has 16 residues. The V segment lost 6 bases and the J segment 3 bases; nucleotides outside the gene matches: 5. CDR1 and CDR2 (germline): MNHEY, SVGAGI. The CDR3 loop reads CASRSSGGGDTGELFF. The DNA of the CDR3 is TGTGCCAGCAGGTCTAGCGGGGGGGGGGACACCGGGGAGCTGTTTTTT.

At least ten counts were recorded for this clonotype. V and J are TRBV7-2 and TRBJ2-1; 9 bases map to TRBD1. The CDR3 has 16 residues. Germline CDR1 reads SGHTA; CDR2 reads FQGNSA. With 4 bases clipped from V and 0 bases from J, the junction kept 4 bases outside the gene matches. CDR3 nucleotide sequence: TGTGCCAGCAGCTCACAGGGGGCTAGCTCCTACAATGAGCAGTTCTTC. Residues: CASSSQGASSYNEQFF.

This clonotype was detected many times. The chain links TRBV10-3 to TRBJ1-4; D unresolved. Germline V gene data show CDR1 as ENHRY and CDR2 as SYGVKD. Trimming left V 0 bases short and J 8 bases short, with 7 bases between. The CDR3 is made up of 13 amino acids. This CDR3 is CAISESRGEKLFF. The CDR3 DNA reads TGTGCCATCAGTGAGTCCCGAGGGGAAAAACTGTTTTTT.

This clonotype was counted many times. The chain recombines TRBV20-1 with TRBJ2-3; D unclear. Trimming pared 3 bases from V and 2 bases from J, leaving 15 bases between. The CDR3 covers 15 residues. Germline-derived CDR1 and CDR2 are DFQATT and SNEGSKA (reference sequence). CDR3 loop: CSASIGGPHTDTQYF. In DNA form, the CDR3 reads TGCAGTGCTAGTATCGGTGGACCACACACAGATACGCAGTATTTT.

The table lists this clonotype with many counts. The J gene is TRBJ2-1, the V gene TRBV20-1; the match to TRBD2 covers 13 bases. This CDR3 region has 14 residues. J lost 7 bases, V lost 5 bases, and 5 bases had no gene match. Germline values: CDR1 DFQATT, CDR2 SNEGSKA (reference sequence). In nucleotides, the CDR3 is TGCAGTGCTGCCCCGGGACTAGCGGGGAATGAGCAGTTCTTC. Its protein product is CSAAPGLAGNEQFF.

Only a few counts were recorded for this clonotype. The V gene is TRBV4-1, the J gene TRBJ2-5, with TRBD2 matching 8 bases. CDR3 length equals 16 residues. V shed 1 base and J 5 bases; nucleotides not matched to a gene: 9. The germline V gene has CDR1 MGHRA and CDR2 YSYEKL. CDR3 coding DNA: TGCGCCAGCAGCCAAGCGAATAGCGGGACCTGGGAGACCCAGTACTTC. Translation: CASSQANSGTWETQYF.

In this sample, this clonotype turned up many times. The junction differs from germline at one of its ends, possibly a read error. The V and J genes are TRBV12-5 and TRBJ2-2; 11 bases line up with TRBD2. Germline CDR1 reads LGHNT; CDR2 reads FRNRAP. This CDR3 comprises 16 residues. CDR3 in amino acids: CVSGSGLAVNTGELFF. CDR3 coding DNA: TGTGTTAGTGGTTCGGGACTAGCGGTAAACACCGGGGAGCTGTTTTTT.

The V and J genes are TRBV21-1 and TRBJ2-2; the listed D gene, TRBD2, was not tested against the DNA. TRBV21-1 counts as a pseudogene. This CDR3 is 14 amino acids long. The CDR3 sequence: CARPGTSSTGELFF. As DNA, the CDR3 is TGTGCCAGACCCGGGACTAGCAGTACCGGGGAGCTGTTTTTT.

This clonotype has a handful of counts. CDR3 amino acids: CASSSTGGRGTEAFF. The CDR3 nucleotides read TGCGCCAGCAGCTCGACAGGGGGAAGGGGCACTGAAGCTTTCTTT. The chain uses TRBV5-1 and TRBJ1-1, with TRBD1 matching over 9 bases. CDR3 length equals 15 residues. The germline V gene has CDR1 SGHRS and CDR2 YFSETQ. The V and J ends lost 3 bases and 4 bases, in that order; junction bases with no gene match: 7.

This clonotype was observed at least ten times. The V call is TRBV6-6, the J call TRBJ1-2; D perhaps matches TRBD1 (5 bases). Germline CDR1 and CDR2: MNHNY and SVGAGI (reference sequence). The CDR3 covers 13 residues. V lost 5 bases and J 8 bases, leaving 15 bases between the germline ends. CDR3 amino acids: CASSGTPGGGYTF. The CDR3 region has the DNA TGTGCCAGCAGTGGGACTCCCGGCGGGGGCTACACCTTC.

This clonotype has at least ten counts. V is TRBV20-1 and J is TRBJ2-5; TRBD2 agrees at 13 bases. There are 16 residues in the CDR3. Germline lookup yields CDR1 DFQATT and CDR2 SNEGSKA (reference sequence). The V gene end was trimmed by 0 bases and the J gene end by 5 bases; junction bases not matched to a gene: 6. DNA of the CDR3: TGCAGTGCTAGAGACCGGACTAGCGGGAGTTTGGAGACCCAGTACTTC. Translating gives CSARDRTSGSLETQYF.

This clonotype came up many times. The genes are TRBV5-1 and TRBJ1-1; 8 positions agree with TRBD1. V gave up 3 bases and J gave up 1 base; unmatched junction bases: 5. This CDR3 has 15 residues. The V gene's germline CDR1 is SGHRS and CDR2 YFSETQ. CDR3 sequence reads: CASSSSGTGNTEAFF. CDR3 in DNA: TGCGCCAGCAGCTCCTCCGGGACAGGGAACACTGAAGCTTTCTTT.

Many counts were recorded for this clonotype. The chain employs TRBV7-2 and TRBJ2-7; D remains unclear. This CDR3 comprises 15 residues. V gave up 2 bases and J gave up 4 bases, with 15 bases separating them. Germline values: CDR1 SGHTA, CDR2 FQGNSA. CDR3 protein: CASSLSMVGKYEQYF. The CDR3 DNA follows: TGTGCCAGCAGCTTATCGATGGTGGGCAAGTACGAGCAGTACTTC. The full variable domain, its missing parts supplied by reference TRBV7-2 and TRBJ2-7, is GAGVSQSPSNKVTEKGKDVELRCDPISGHTALYWYRQSLGQGLEFLIYFQGNSAPDKSGLPSDRFSAERTGGSVSTLTIQRTQQEDSAVYLCASSLSMVGKYEQYFGPGTRLTVT.

This clonotype showed up just a few times. V and J are TRBV5-1 and TRBJ2-7; TRBD2 matches at 10 bases. The CDR3 loop spans 18 amino acids. The J segment lost 4 bases and the V segment lost 1 base, leaving 14 bases of the junction unmatched. Germline V lookup: CDR1 SGHRS, CDR2 YFSETQ. The CDR3 DNA reads TGCGCCAGCAGCTTGATCGGAGCGGGAGGGCGAGAAGGGTACGAGCAGTACTTC. Its translation is CASSLIGAGGREGYEQYF.

In this sample, this clonotype turned up many times. The CDR3 protein is CASSFGQGGEKLFF. The CDR3 DNA follows: TGCGCCAGCAGCTTCGGACAGGGGGGAGAAAAACTGTTTTTT. The chain recombines TRBV5-1 with TRBJ1-4, with 10 bases matching TRBD1. CDR3 size: 14 residues. V trimming: 2 bases; J trimming: 8 bases; junction bases outside the gene matches: 3. CDR1 SGHRS and CDR2 YFSETQ come from the germline V gene.

This clonotype showed up many times. V is TRBV3-1 and J is TRBJ2-3; 7 nucleotides agree with TRBD2. The germline gives CDR1 LGHDT, CDR2 YNNKEL (reference sequence). CDR3 length equals 15 residues. The V segment lost 6 bases and the J segment 4 bases; nucleotides outside the gene matches: 10. The CDR3 nucleotides read TGTGCCAGCAGTCCCAGGGAGCGGGACTCAGATACGCAGTATTTT. This encodes CASSPRERDSDTQYF.

This clonotype was observed at least ten times. CDR3 residues: CASSSGQGRPYNEQFF. CDR3 coding DNA: TGCGCCAGCAGCTCGGGACAGGGAAGGCCCTACAATGAGCAGTTCTTC. The V call is TRBV5-1, the J call TRBJ2-1; 9 positions agree with TRBD1. The CDR3 runs 16 residues. The germline V gene encodes CDR1 SGHRS and CDR2 YFSETQ. V was pared by 3 bases and J by 2 bases, with 6 bases of the junction left unmatched.

This clonotype showed up many times. The chain joins TRBV20-1 to TRBJ1-1, with TRBD1 identical over 7 bases. The CDR3 has 16 residues. Germline lookup yields CDR1 DFQATT and CDR2 SNEGSKA (reference sequence). Losses at the gene ends were 0 bases for V and 6 bases for J; bases not matched to a gene: 13. Written as DNA, the CDR3 is TGCAGTGCTAGAGATAGGCAGGGGGTGAGAATCTCTGAAGCTTTCTTT. The encoded protein is CSARDRQGVRISEAFF.

The genes are TRBV5-1 and TRBJ1-2, with D unresolved. Trimming removed 0 bases at V and 0 bases at J, with 6 bases between. This CDR3 is built from 14 residues. CDR1 SGHRS and CDR2 YFSETQ come from the germline V gene. Here the CDR3 reads CASSLGMANYGYTF. In nucleotides, the CDR3 is TGCGCCAGCAGCTTGGGTATGGCTAACTATGGCTACACCTTC.

This clonotype was seen at least ten times. The chain uses TRBV10-3 and TRBJ2-5; possibly TRBD1 for D (6 bases). The germline V gene has CDR1 ENHRY and CDR2 SYGVKD. The CDR3 is 14 amino acids. V lost 7 bases and J lost 1, with 13 bases in between. The DNA for the CDR3 is TGTGCCATCAACCCCGGGACACGCCAAGAGACCCAGTACTTC. It yields the protein CAINPGTRQETQYF.

The table lists this clonotype with many counts. This chain links TRBV5-1 with TRBJ2-3; 8 nucleotides line up with TRBD1. J lost 0 bases, V lost 0 bases, and 9 bases had no gene match. This CDR3 region has 18 residues. Germline lookup yields CDR1 SGHRS and CDR2 YFSETQ. CDR3 residues: CASSLAVQGASSTDTQYF. DNA of the CDR3: TGCGCCAGCAGCTTGGCCGTGCAGGGGGCCTCTAGCACAGATACGCAGTATTTT.

The V call is TRBV7-2, the J call TRBJ2-7; no clear D. CDR3 length equals 13 residues. Germline V gives CDR1 SGHTA, CDR2 FQGNSA. V gave up 5 bases and J gave up 3 bases, with 11 bases separating them. Here the CDR3 DNA reads TGTGCCAGCAGCCCATGGCTCGGCTACGAGCAGTACTTC. It encodes CASSPWLGYEQYF.

Only a few counts were recorded for this clonotype. The chain uses TRBV30 and TRBJ2-5; D is unresolved. V lost 2 bases and J lost 0, with 10 bases in between. Per germline, CDR1 GTSNPN and CDR2 SVGIG (reference sequence). The CDR3 has 14 amino acids. This CDR3 reads CAWSLALYQETQYF. The CDR3 bases are TGTGCCTGGAGTCTTGCACTTTACCAAGAGACCCAGTACTTC.

The genes are TRBV4-1 and TRBJ1-2, with a weak D call TRBD1 (6 bases). This CDR3 contains 14 residues. Germline V gene data show CDR1 as MGHRA and CDR2 as YSYEKL. Trimming removed 3 bases from V and 4 bases from J, with 12 bases in between. The CDR3 coding sequence is TGCGCCAGCAGCCAGGACAGTGATCCCTATGGCTACACCTTC. Translating gives CASSQDSDPYGYTF.

At least ten counts were recorded for this clonotype. The rearrangement links TRBV29-1 to TRBJ1-6; D not certain. The V gene's germline CDR1 is SQVTM and CDR2 ANQGSEA. Trimming removed 3 bases from V and 12 bases from J, with 12 bases in between. This CDR3 has 12 amino acids. Here the CDR3 DNA reads TGCAGCGTTGAGCAGGTTATAAAACCCCTCCACTTT. It is translated as CSVEQVIKPLHF.